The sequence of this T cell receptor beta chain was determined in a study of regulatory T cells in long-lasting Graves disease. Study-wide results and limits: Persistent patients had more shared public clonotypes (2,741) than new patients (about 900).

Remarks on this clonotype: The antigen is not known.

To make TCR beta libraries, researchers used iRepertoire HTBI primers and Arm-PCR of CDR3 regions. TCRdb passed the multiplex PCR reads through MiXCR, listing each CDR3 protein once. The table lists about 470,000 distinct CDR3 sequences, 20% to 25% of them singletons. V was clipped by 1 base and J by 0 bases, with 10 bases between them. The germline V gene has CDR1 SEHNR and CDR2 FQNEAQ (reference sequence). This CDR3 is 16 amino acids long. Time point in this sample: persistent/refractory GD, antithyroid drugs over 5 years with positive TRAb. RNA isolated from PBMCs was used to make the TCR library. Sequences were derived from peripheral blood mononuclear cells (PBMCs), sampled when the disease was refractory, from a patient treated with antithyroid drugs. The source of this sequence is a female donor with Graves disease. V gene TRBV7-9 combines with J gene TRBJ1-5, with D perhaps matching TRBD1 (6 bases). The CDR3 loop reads CASSLGGQSSNQPQHF. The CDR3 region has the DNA TGTGCCAGCAGCTTAGGAGGACAGAGTAGCAATCAGCCCCAGCATTTT.